This T cell receptor (beta chain) was sequenced for a study of T and B cells in COVID-19 patients (dated by TCRdb to the early 2020s). Context from the whole study: In this study, adaptive immunity was profiled in COVID-19 patients who either had active infection or had recovered, using TRB and IGH repertoire sequencing of peripheral blood. The repository of TCR and BCR sequences included roughly 70 time points from roughly 35 patients, and more than 8 million TCR sequences were analysed. Comorbidities linked to unfavorable COVID-19 outcome were present in nine tenths of the roughly 20 patients in the active-infection cohort. The recovered cohort had a median age of around 37 years, compared with approximately 67 years in the active-infection cohort. As many as 9 follow-up blood samples were collected from each patient, and in some individuals these samples spanned different disease stages. Critical illness requiring mechanical ventilation or ECMO was present in three fifths of the roughly 20 patients in the active-infection cohort. An age-matched reference group of around 42 healthy donors negative for COVID-19 antibodies served as the comparison for repertoire analyses. A recovered cohort included about 19 patients who provided roughly 20 samples, and most of these patients had mild to moderate COVID-19 treated on an outpatient basis. Because samples were available both during active disease and after recovery, a couple of patients were counted in both the recovered and the active cohorts.

Summary of the overall study and its limitations: Blood samples obtained from mildly ill patients during symptoms, as well as early samples obtained from severe cases, were available only in scarce numbers. Strongly skewed TRBV/TRBJ gene usage was reported in patients with COVID-19. In active COVID-19, TRB repertoires were highly clonal, while at recovery, diversity and richness increased above the levels seen in healthy donors. The cohort was judged too small for assessing how HLA contributes to COVID-19 susceptibility or severity. It was stated that prospective validation of the reported TCR clusters was required before the clusters could be put to clinical use. Specific T cell subsets (CD4+/Treg/CD8+) and sorted SARS-CoV-2-responsive or tetramer+ T cells had not yet been sequenced, and these experiments were ongoing. A total of 2,331 exclusive TCR clusters, including some 30 low-pGen clusters, were found in the recovered cohort.

The listed sequencing device is Illumina MiSeq. Multiplex PCR with BIOMED2 TRB-A/B primer pools was used to amplify the TRB rearrangements. Two consecutive PCRs added Illumina-compatible adapters and 7-nucleotide sample barcodes to the amplicons. All library PCRs used Phusion HS II polymerase. Amplicons were purified from gel with the NucleoSpin Gel and PCR Clean-up kit, quantified on Qubit, and pooled at about 4 nM. Amplicon pool quality was checked on an Agilent 2100 Bioanalyzer before Illumina next-generation sequencing. The source study handled its data this way. TRB rearrangements were annotated with MiXCR 3.0.8 using the default MiXCR reference library. Non-productive reads and sequences with fewer than 2 reads were excluded, and each unique CDR3 nucleotide sequence counted as one clone. Clonality, diversity, richness and V-J gene usage were calculated in R 3.5.1. GLIPH2 was used to cluster TCRs based on CDR3 similarity, and OLGA was used to calculate the generation probabilities. Only GLIPH2 clusters containing at least four unique TCR clonotypes present in at least three individuals were kept. The raw public data were reprocessed by TCRdb itself: fastp quality trimming at Q25, MiXCR clonotype calling, in-frame beta chains only. Records with the same CDR3 protein are collapsed into one entry carrying the most frequent genes and DNA. For this entry, the V and J calls and clone size follow TCRdb and not the study's own pipeline. For this sample the table gives thousands of distinct CDR3 sequences, of which 25% to 30% were detected only once. The ten largest clones add up to 36% of the sample.

By how much of the sample it makes up, this clonotype is medium-sized (0.01 to 0.1%). What this receptor recognizes is not known. No base quality information exists; no much larger clone differs at one position. Genomic DNA extracted from blood, in amounts of roughly 250-550 ng, served as the starting material for amplifying TRB repertoires. Taken from the germline V gene (reference sequence), the CDR1 and CDR2 loops are LNHDA and SQIVND. V is reduced by 5 bases and J by 11 bases, leaving a spacing of 27 bases between them. Spanning cysteine to phenylalanine, the CDR3 consists of 16 amino acids. Only CDR3 DNA is held: 48 bases, read in frame from base 1.

Sequenced input: blood. The TCR sequence derives from a human donor with active COVID-19. This sequence uses TRBV19 and TRBJ1-1; a confident D gene designation cannot be given. The base sequence is TGTGCCAGTAGTCCCAACTCACGACAATTTTCAGTTGGGGCTTTCTTT. Protein translation: CASSPNSRQFSVGAFF.